These 32 T cell receptor beta chains were all obtained from the same sample, sequenced in a study of CD8 T cells in ankylosing spondylitis. Each CDR3 protein gets one entry after TCRdb re-called the 5' RACE reads with MiXCR. Seen here are some 350,000 distinct CDR3 sequences, 14% to 15% observed once, and the top ten hold around 0.99%. Material for sequencing was blood, either unsorted or a sorted T cell fraction (not recorded which). These receptors were collected from a male donor with ankylosing spondylitis or in good health (not recorded which).

The chain is built from TRBV20-1 and TRBJ2-7; TRBD2 matches at 8 bases. Germline CDR1 is DFQATT and CDR2 is SNEGSKA (reference sequence). The ends lost 6 bases at V and 1 base at J; junction bases unmatched: 5. This CDR3 is 13 amino acids long. For the CDR3, the DNA is TGCAGTGCCCTATTAGCGGGATCCTACGAGCAGTACTTC. Translating gives CSALLAGSYEQYF.

This clonotype has just a few counts. The chain links TRBV5-1 to TRBJ2-1, with TRBD1 as a possible D gene (6 bases). Germline lookup yields CDR1 SGHRS and CDR2 YFSETQ. Trimming left V 2 bases short and J 10 bases short, with 13 bases between. The CDR3 is 13 amino acids. Here the CDR3 reads CASSLEGTLEQFF. CDR3 in DNA: TGCGCCAGCAGCTTAGAAGGGACACTCGAGCAGTTCTTC.

The V call is TRBV5-1, the J call TRBJ2-3; TRBD2 might be the D (6 bases). Between the trimmed V and J ends, which lost 0 bases and 6 bases, there was a span of 11 bases. The CDR3 totals 14 residues. Germline values: CDR1 SGHRS, CDR2 YFSETQ. CDR3 protein: CASSLEAGSDTQYF. The CDR3 bases are TGCGCCAGCAGCTTGGAGGCCGGGAGCGATACGCAGTATTTT.

J is TRBJ2-5 and V is TRBV20-1, with D uncertain. Germline V gene sequence: CDR1 DFQATT, CDR2 SNEGSKA (reference sequence). CDR3 length: 10 amino acids. With 6 bases removed from V and 3 bases from J, the gap between germline ends came to 5 bases. The CDR3 coding sequence is TGCAGTGCGATGAAAGAGACCCAGTACTTC. This sequence encodes CSAMKETQYF.

The chain has TRBV5-1 and TRBJ2-5; either TRBD1 or TRBD2 may supply D (6 bases each). Germline loops: CDR1 SGHRS, CDR2 YFSETQ. This CDR3 has 15 residues. Between the trimmed V and J ends, which lost 0 bases and 5 bases, there was a span of 14 bases. The DNA for the CDR3 is TGCGCCAGCAGCTTGGCCTCGAGGGGGGAGGAGACCCAGTACTTC. It specifies CASSLASRGEETQYF.

The chain is built from TRBV10-3 and TRBJ1-1; tentative D call: TRBD1 (6 bases). Germline values: CDR1 ENHRY, CDR2 SYGVKD. Trimming stripped 5 bases from V and 1 base from J, with 8 bases between. The CDR3 sequence is 13 residues long. The CDR3 region is CAISPGANTEAFF. The DNA for the CDR3 is TGTGCCATCAGTCCGGGGGCGAACACTGAAGCTTTCTTT.

This clonotype showed up many times. The DNA for the CDR3 is TGCGCCAGCAGCTTAAATCGGATGACTTCGGGCGGCTACACCTTC. This encodes CASSLNRMTSGGYTF. The J gene is TRBJ1-2, the V gene TRBV5-1, with D hard to call. CDR1 is SGHRS and CDR2 is YFSETQ in the germline V gene. V was trimmed by 2 bases and J by 8 bases, leaving 19 bases between them. This CDR3 comprises 15 residues.

The chain carries TRBV3-1 and TRBJ1-1; tentatively, D is TRBD1 (5 bases). Between the trimmed V and J ends, which lost 7 bases and 0 bases, there was a span of 15 bases. The CDR3 sequence is 15 residues long. In germline, CDR1 is LGHDT, CDR2 YNNKEL (reference sequence). In nucleotides, the CDR3 is TGTGCCAGCACTCCCGGGTGGGGGATGAACACTGAAGCTTTCTTT. Its translation: CASTPGWGMNTEAFF.

The chain recombines TRBV6-1 with TRBJ1-4, with no clear D. CDR3 length: 15 amino acids. Germline CDR1 is MNHNS and CDR2 is SASEGT. V gave up 6 bases and J gave up 1 base, with 12 bases separating them. The CDR3 DNA reads TGTGCCAGCAGCGACTACGGCCAAACTAATGAAAAACTGTTTTTT. Its protein is CASSDYGQTNEKLFF.

This clonotype was counted ten times or more. As DNA, the CDR3 is TGCGCCAGCAGCTTGGAAGAATCGGGGTACACTGAAGCTTTCTTT. This encodes CASSLEESGYTEAFF. This sequence joins TRBV5-1 and TRBJ1-1; D not resolved. Trimming removed 0 bases from V and 3 bases from J, with 12 bases in between. The CDR3 totals 15 residues. Germline V CDR1 and CDR2: SGHRS, YFSETQ. The entire variable domain, with the rest obtained from reference TRBV5-1 and TRBJ1-1, is as follows: KAGVTQTPRYLIKTRGQQVTLSCSPISGHRSVSWYQQTPGQGLQFLFEYFSETQRNKGNFPGRFSGRQFSNSRSEMNVSTLELGDSALYLCASSLEESGYTEAFFGQGTRLTVV.

This clonotype turned up a few times. The chain combines TRBV3-1 with TRBJ1-1; 10 nucleotides align to TRBD1. CDR1 is LGHDT, CDR2 YNNKEL, per germline (reference sequence). Germline trimming cut 1 base from V and 1 base from J; bases unmatched to any gene: 9. The CDR3 totals 18 residues. As DNA, the CDR3 is TGTGCCAGCAGCCAAGGGGGTGGGACAGGGGAGGAGAACACTGAAGCTTTCTTT. As protein: CASSQGGGTGEENTEAFF.

This clonotype turned up a few times. The chain links TRBV5-1 to TRBJ2-5; D is ambiguous. The germline CDR1 and CDR2 sequences are SGHRS and YFSETQ. Trimming removed 1 base at V and 4 bases at J, with 11 bases between. The CDR3 runs to 14 residues. The CDR3, as DNA: TGCGCCAGCAGCTTGCTGGCCCCCCGAGAGACCCAGTACTTC. Its protein is CASSLLAPRETQYF.

This clonotype was picked up a small number of times. The chain uses TRBV7-6 and TRBJ2-1, with D maybe TRBD2 (5 bases). Germline lookup yields CDR1 SGHVS and CDR2 FNYEAQ. The CDR3 consists of 17 residues. V shed 4 bases and J shed 2 bases, with 18 bases lying between them. The CDR3 protein is CASSSRSLARAYNEQFF. As DNA, the CDR3 is TGTGCCAGCAGCTCTAGGTCTCTAGCACGGGCCTACAATGAGCAGTTCTTC. Looking up the rest from reference TRBV7-6 and TRBJ2-1 gives the full variable domain: GAGVSQSPRYKVTKRGQDVALRCDPISGHVSLYWYRQALGQGPEFLTYFNYEAQQDKSGLPNDRFSAERPEGSISTLTIQRTEQRDSAMYRCASSSRSLARAYNEQFFGPGTRLTVL.

This clonotype was detected only a few times. The J gene is TRBJ2-3, the V gene TRBV30; D not certain. The CDR3 contains 14 residues. Germline-derived CDR1 and CDR2 are GTSNPN and SVGIG (reference sequence). Trimming removed 3 bases at V and 2 bases at J, with 12 bases between. This CDR3 is CAWRRGGITDTQYF. Written as DNA, the CDR3 is TGTGCCTGGAGGCGCGGTGGAATCACAGATACGCAGTATTTT.

This clonotype was seen a few times. The chain has TRBV5-1 and TRBJ1-1, with 8 bases identical to TRBD1. Germline CDR1 is SGHRS and CDR2 is YFSETQ. The CDR3 is 15 residues long. V trimming: 4 bases; J trimming: 3 bases; junction bases outside the gene matches: 8. This CDR3 is CASSQDRGMDTEAFF. The DNA for the CDR3 is TGCGCCAGCAGCCAAGACAGGGGAATGGACACTGAAGCTTTCTTT.

This clonotype has only a few counts. CDR3 sequence (DNA): TGTGCCAGCAAGGCGGGCCCCCCCCTTGAAGCTTTCTTT. As protein: CASKAGPPLEAFF. This rearrangement joins TRBV12-3 or TRBV12-4 to TRBJ1-1; D ambiguous. The V gene lost 7 bases and the J gene lost 7 bases, with 16 bases spanning the gap. The CDR3 sequence is 13 residues long.

In its sample, this clonotype was seen a few times. This chain uses TRBV14 with TRBJ1-1; D not resolved. This CDR3 spans 14 amino acids. Germline V CDR1 and CDR2: SGHDN, FVKESK. V gave up 1 base and J gave up 3 bases, with 9 bases separating them. CDR3: CASSQAWVDTEAFF. DNA for the CDR3: TGTGCCAGCAGCCAAGCGTGGGTCGACACTGAAGCTTTCTTT.

This clonotype appeared a few times. The chain is built from TRBV20-1 and TRBJ2-5; D may be TRBD1 or TRBD2 (6 bases each). Germline lookup yields CDR1 DFQATT and CDR2 SNEGSKA (reference sequence). The CDR3 consists of 13 residues. V lost 3 bases, J lost 5 bases, and 13 bases lay in between. In DNA, the CDR3 is TGCAGTGCTAGCTCCTCCGGGGGCGAGACCCAGTACTTC. As protein: CSASSSGGETQYF.

The V gene is TRBV6-1, the J gene TRBJ1-5, with D uncertain. Germline lookup yields CDR1 MNHNS and CDR2 SASEGT. This CDR3 contains 17 residues. Trimming removed 8 bases from V and 3 bases from J, with 23 bases in between. CDR3 in DNA: TGTGCCAGCCGGATGGGTACGACGCACCGTTTCAATCAGCCCCAGCATTTT. This codes for CASRMGTTHRFNQPQHF.

In its sample, this clonotype was seen a few times. V usage is TRBV5-1 and J usage is TRBJ2-2, with D uncertain. The CDR3 runs 15 residues. Germline V CDR1 and CDR2: SGHRS, YFSETQ. Trimming took off 0 bases at V and 3 bases at J, with 9 bases between the two ends. CDR3 in DNA: TGCGCCAGCAGCTTGGTAGTGGGGTACACCGGGGAGCTGTTTTTT. Residues: CASSLVVGYTGELFF.

The sample holds a few counts of this clonotype. The rearrangement links TRBV2 to TRBJ1-5; D is perhaps TRBD1 (5 bases). Trimming took 7 bases from V and 6 from J, leaving 13 bases between them. From germline, CDR1 is SNHLY and CDR2 FYNNEI. CDR3 length: 13 amino acids. The CDR3 sequence: CASNPGSPQPQHF. The CDR3 DNA reads as TGTGCCAGCAACCCAGGGTCCCCTCAGCCCCAGCATTTT. Full variable domain (remainder filled in from reference TRBV2 and TRBJ1-5): EPEVTQTPSHQVTQMGQEVILRCVPISNHLYFYWYRQILGQKVEFLVSFYNNEISEKSEIFDDQFSVERPDGSNFTLKIRSTKLEDSAMYFCASNPGSPQPQHFGDGTRLSIL.

This clonotype came up a few times. The chain links TRBV6-1 to TRBJ1-2; maybe TRBD1 (5 bases). The CDR3 runs to 14 residues. The germline V gene encodes CDR1 MNHNS and CDR2 SASEGT. V lost 5 bases, J lost 8 bases, and 18 bases lay in between. This CDR3 is CASSTPRGAGGYTF. The CDR3 nucleotides read TGTGCCAGCAGTACCCCCCGAGGGGCTGGGGGCTACACCTTC.

This clonotype has a handful of counts. This rearrangement joins TRBV4-1 to TRBJ1-4; 8 nucleotides agree with TRBD1. V shed 3 bases and J 7 bases; nucleotides not matched to a gene: 7. Germline V CDR1 and CDR2: MGHRA, YSYEKL. The CDR3 covers 15 residues. The CDR3 here is CASSQFGQGGEKLFF. The CDR3 bases are TGCGCCAGCAGCCAGTTTGGACAGGGCGGTGAAAAACTGTTTTTT.

The chain uses TRBV20-1 and TRBJ2-5; possible D gene TRBD1, 5 bases. V lost 3 bases and J 5 bases, leaving 13 bases between the germline ends. Germline CDR1 DFQATT, CDR2 SNEGSKA (reference sequence). The CDR3 consists of 13 residues. The DNA for the CDR3 is TGCAGTGCTAGCTACGGCAGGGCCGAGACCCAGTACTTC. Translating it yields CSASYGRAETQYF.

This chain connects TRBV4-1 to TRBJ2-5; no definite D call. Germline V gives CDR1 MGHRA, CDR2 YSYEKL. The CDR3 spans 13 residues. The V end was cut by 5 bases, the J end by 2 bases, with 9 bases between. CDR3 in DNA: TGCGCCAGCAGCACCCAGGCGCAAGAGACCCAGTACTTC. Protein product: CASSTQAQETQYF.

A few counts support this clonotype. The chain joins TRBV5-1 to TRBJ2-3; TRBD1 aligns across 7 bases. CDR3 size: 15 residues. Unmatched junction bases numbered 6, after V lost 4 bases and J lost 1 base. Germline CDR1 is SGHRS and CDR2 is YFSETQ. This chain's CDR3 is CASSKTGEGTDTQYF. CDR3 nucleotides: TGCGCCAGCAGCAAAACAGGGGAAGGCACAGATACGCAGTATTTT.

In this sample, this clonotype turned up a few times. This rearrangement joins TRBV7-2 to TRBJ2-3; TRBD1 matches 11 bases. The V segment lost 3 bases and the J segment 5 bases; nucleotides outside the gene matches: 10. The germline gives CDR1 SGHTA, CDR2 FQGNSA. This CDR3 spans 17 amino acids. The CDR3 sequence is CASSLRPGTGGRDTQYF. The CDR3, as DNA: TGTGCCAGCAGCTTGAGGCCCGGGACAGGGGGTAGAGATACGCAGTATTTT.

The rearrangement links TRBV5-1 to TRBJ2-3; the D gene is possibly TRBD2 (6 bases). CDR3 length: 16 amino acids. Germline values: CDR1 SGHRS, CDR2 YFSETQ. Trimming left V 2 bases short and J 1 base short, with 14 bases between. In nucleotides, the CDR3 is TGCGCCAGCAGCTTTAGCTGGGGGGTGGGCACAGATACGCAGTATTTT. It codes for CASSFSWGVGTDTQYF.

V usage is TRBV29-1 and J usage is TRBJ1-4; maybe TRBD1 (6 bases). Germline-derived CDR1 and CDR2 are SQVTM and ANQGSEA. Between the trimmed V and J ends, which lost 3 bases and 2 bases, there was a span of 7 bases. The CDR3 has 13 amino acids. Written as DNA, the CDR3 is TGCAGCGTTGATGACAGGACTAATGAAAAACTGTTTTTT. This sequence encodes CSVDDRTNEKLFF.

Only a few counts were recorded for this clonotype. The V and J genes are TRBV2 and TRBJ1-6; the D gene is possibly TRBD1 (5 bases). The CDR3 runs 15 residues. CDR1 is SNHLY and CDR2 is FYNNEI in the germline V gene. Trimming stripped 3 bases from V and 7 bases from J, with 13 bases between. The CDR3 DNA is TGTGCCAGCAGTGAGGGGGAGCCGGAAAATTCACCCCTCCACTTT. Its protein product is CASSEGEPENSPLHF. The full variable domain, completed using reference TRBV2 and TRBJ1-6, is EPEVTQTPSHQVTQMGQEVILRCVPISNHLYFYWYRQILGQKVEFLVSFYNNEISEKSEIFDDQFSVERPDGSNFTLKIRSTKLEDSAMYFCASSEGEPENSPLHFGNGTRLTVT.

This clonotype was seen a few times. This chain uses TRBV7-2 with TRBJ1-1; a possible D gene is TRBD1 (6 bases). The CDR3 extends over 14 amino acids. V dropped 3 bases and J dropped 1 base, with 9 bases sitting between them. Per germline, CDR1 SGHTA and CDR2 FQGNSA. Here the CDR3 DNA reads TGTGCCAGCAGCTTGCACAGGGAGAACACTGAAGCTTTCTTT. It is translated as CASSLHRENTEAFF.

This clonotype was detected many times. The chain couples TRBV12-3 or TRBV12-4 to TRBJ1-6; D gene unclear. The CDR3 loop spans 13 amino acids. Trimming removed 1 base from V and 11 bases from J, with 9 bases in between. The CDR3 DNA reads TGTGCCAGCAGTTTAGAAGGGCTGACACCCCTCCACTTT. Its translation is CASSLEGLTPLHF.